This T cell receptor (beta chain) was identified in a study of shared clonotypes between healthy human individuals. There are a few counts of this clone. The antigen is unknown. Findings and caveats of the study: The generation probabilities recorded for non-shared clonotypes fell below those of clonotypes shared by all four donors. Clonotype sharing across several donors was observed for around 4.5% of naive CD4 clonotypes.

Among the donors, all were Caucasian adults who lived in Nashville, Tennessee. Repertoires were generated with immunoSEQ multiplex PCR, while TCRdb's copy carries only in-frame clones and drops some. Among around 1.1 million clones listed, around three quarters were seen once. Trimming removed 2 bases at V and 12 bases at J, with 14 bases between. This CDR3 is 12 amino acids long. From germline, CDR1 is SGHTA and CDR2 FQGNSA. The sample was memory CD4+ T cells from PBMCs. The subset here: CD45RA-negative fraction. V is TRBV7-2 and J is TRBJ2-7, with D uncertain. This clonotype was obtained from a man aged 18 to 29 in good health. Some clones in this sample may be carry-over from other donors' samples. The CDR3 nucleotides read TGTGCCAGCAGCTTAAACAGCCCTGTTCGGTACTTC. Its protein product is CASSLNSPVRYF.